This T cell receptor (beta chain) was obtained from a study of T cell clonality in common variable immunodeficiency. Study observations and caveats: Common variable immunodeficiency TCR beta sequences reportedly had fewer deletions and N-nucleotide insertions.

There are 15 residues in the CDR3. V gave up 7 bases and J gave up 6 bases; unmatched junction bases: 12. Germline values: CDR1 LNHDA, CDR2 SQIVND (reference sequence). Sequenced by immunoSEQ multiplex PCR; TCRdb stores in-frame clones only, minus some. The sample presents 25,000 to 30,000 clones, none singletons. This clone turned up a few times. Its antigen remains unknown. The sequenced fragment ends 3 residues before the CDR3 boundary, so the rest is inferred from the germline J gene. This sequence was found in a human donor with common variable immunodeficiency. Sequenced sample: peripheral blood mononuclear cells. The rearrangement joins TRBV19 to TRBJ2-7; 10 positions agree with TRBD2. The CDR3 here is CASTIGGSGRFEQYF. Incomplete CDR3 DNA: TGTGCCAGTACCATCGGGGGTAGCGGGAGGTTCGAG.